The T cell receptor (beta chain) described here comes from a study of T-cell memory formation after mild COVID-19. The sample holds many counts of this clonotype. The antigen is not known. TCRdb itself ran the 5' RACE reads through MiXCR, one entry per CDR3 protein. The sample includes about 150,000 distinct CDR3 sequences, 6% to 6.5% of them seen just once. V lost 4 bases to trimming and J lost 7 bases; unmatched junction nucleotides: 6. CDR1 SEHNR and CDR2 FQNEAQ come from the germline V gene (reference sequence). The CDR3 runs 15 residues. Regarding the study as a whole: SARS-CoV-2 specificity of second-wave clones peaking day 37 was unconfirmed. The finding that pre-infection memory included some responding clones suggested that cross-reactive memory joined.

Input material: PBMCs or a T cell subset sorted from them (not recorded which). This chain links TRBV7-9 with TRBJ2-1, with 11 positions matching TRBD2. This TCR was recovered from an adult woman who had mild COVID-19 (a few samples of this study predate the infection). Cell type and time point are not known. The CDR3: CASSYSGRALNEQFF. Here the CDR3 DNA reads TGTGCCAGCAGCTATAGCGGGAGGGCCCTGAATGAGCAGTTCTTC.